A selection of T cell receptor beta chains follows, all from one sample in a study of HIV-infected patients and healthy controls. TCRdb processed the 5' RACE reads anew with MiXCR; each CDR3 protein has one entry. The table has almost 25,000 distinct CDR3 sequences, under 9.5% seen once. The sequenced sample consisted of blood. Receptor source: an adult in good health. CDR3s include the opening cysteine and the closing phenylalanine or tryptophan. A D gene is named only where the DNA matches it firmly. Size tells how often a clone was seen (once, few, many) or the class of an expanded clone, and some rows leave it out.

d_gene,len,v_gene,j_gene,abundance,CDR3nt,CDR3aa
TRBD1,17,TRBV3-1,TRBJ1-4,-,TGTGCCAGCAGCCAAAGGGCCGGGACAGGGCCTAATGAAAAACTGTTTTTT,CASSQRAGTGPNEKLFF
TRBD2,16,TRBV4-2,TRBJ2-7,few,TGTGCCAGCAGCCAAGGACTAGCGGGGAGCTCCTACGAGCAGTACTTC,CASSQGLAGSSYEQYF
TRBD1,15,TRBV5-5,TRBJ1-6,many,TGTGCCAGCAGCTCCCGGGACAGAGATAATTCACCCCTCCACTTT,CASSSRDRDNSPLHF
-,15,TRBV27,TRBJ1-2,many,TGTGCCAGCAGCAGGGTCGGGGGCGCCATCTATGGCTACACCTTC,CASSRVGGAIYGYTF
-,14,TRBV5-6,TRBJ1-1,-,TGTGCCAGCAGCCCCCGGGAGCGGGGCACTGAAGCTTTCTTT,CASSPRERGTEAFF
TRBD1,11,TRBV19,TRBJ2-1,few,TGTGCCAGTCCCCAGGGGGATGAGCAGTTCTTC,CASPQGDEQFF
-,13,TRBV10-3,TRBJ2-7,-,TGTGCCATCAGCGGGGTGGGGACCTACGAGCAGTACTTC,CAISGVGTYEQYF
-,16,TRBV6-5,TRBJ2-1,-,TGTGCCAGCAGCCCCCGGTCCCCAAGCTCCTACAATGAGCAGTTCTTC,CASSPRSPSSYNEQFF
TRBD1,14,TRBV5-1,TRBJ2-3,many,TGCGCCAGCAGCCCACAGGGGGGCACAGATACGCAGTATTTT,CASSPQGGTDTQYF
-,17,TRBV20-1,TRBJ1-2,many,TGCAGTGCGCTAGAGATTCATTGGGGAGTTCAGTCGGGGGGCTACACCTTC,CSALEIHWGVQSGGYTF
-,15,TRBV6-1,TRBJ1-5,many,TGTGCCAGCAGTGAAATAGGGGCCGGCAATCAGCCCCAGCATTTT,CASSEIGAGNQPQHF
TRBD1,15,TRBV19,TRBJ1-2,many,TGTGCCAGTAGTATAAGTGACAGGGGGCGGAATGGCTACACCTTC,CASSISDRGRNGYTF
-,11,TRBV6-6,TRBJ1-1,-,TGTGCCAGCACCGTCGACACTGAAGCTTTCTTT,CASTVDTEAFF
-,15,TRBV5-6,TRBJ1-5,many,TGTGCCAGCAGCTTAGGGATCCTTAGCAATCAGCCCCAGCATTTT,CASSLGILSNQPQHF
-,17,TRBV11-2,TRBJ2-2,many,TGTGCCAGCAGCTTAGCAACGGACGTCTGGAACACCGGGGAGCTGTTTTTT,CASSLATDVWNTGELFF